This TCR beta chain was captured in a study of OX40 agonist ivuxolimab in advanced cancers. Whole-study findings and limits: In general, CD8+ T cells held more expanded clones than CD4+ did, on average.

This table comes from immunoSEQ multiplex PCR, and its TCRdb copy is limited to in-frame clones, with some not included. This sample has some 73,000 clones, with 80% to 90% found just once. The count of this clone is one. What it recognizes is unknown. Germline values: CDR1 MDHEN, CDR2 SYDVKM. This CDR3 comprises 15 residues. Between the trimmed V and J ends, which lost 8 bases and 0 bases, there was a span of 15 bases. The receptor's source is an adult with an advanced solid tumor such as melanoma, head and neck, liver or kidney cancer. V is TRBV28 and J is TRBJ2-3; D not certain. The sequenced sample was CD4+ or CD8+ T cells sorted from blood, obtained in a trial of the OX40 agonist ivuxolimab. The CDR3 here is CASYPGGSSTDTQYF. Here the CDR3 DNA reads TGTGCCAGCTACCCCGGTGGTTCTAGCACAGATACGCAGTATTTT.